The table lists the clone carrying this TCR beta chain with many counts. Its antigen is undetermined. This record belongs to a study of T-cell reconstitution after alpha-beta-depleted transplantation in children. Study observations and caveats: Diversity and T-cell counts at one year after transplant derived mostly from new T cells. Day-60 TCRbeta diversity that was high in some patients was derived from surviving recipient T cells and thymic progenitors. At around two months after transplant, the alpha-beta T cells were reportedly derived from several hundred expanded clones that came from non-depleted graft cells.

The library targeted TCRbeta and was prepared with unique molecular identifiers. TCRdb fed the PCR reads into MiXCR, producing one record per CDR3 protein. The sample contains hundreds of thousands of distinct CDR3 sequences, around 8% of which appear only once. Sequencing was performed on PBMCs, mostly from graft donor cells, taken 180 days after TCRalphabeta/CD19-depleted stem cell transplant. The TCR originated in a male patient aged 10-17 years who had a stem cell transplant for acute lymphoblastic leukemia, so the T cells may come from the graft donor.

For the CDR3, the DNA is TGCGCCAGCAGCCAAGCCCCCTCAGGGCCCGAGCAGTACTTC. This codes for CASSQAPSGPEQYF. The chain links TRBV4-1 to TRBJ2-7; maybe TRBD1 (5 bases). This CDR3 is 14 amino acids long. V lost 1 base to trimming and J lost 6 bases, with 13 bases between them. Germline-derived CDR1 and CDR2 are MGHRA and YSYEKL.